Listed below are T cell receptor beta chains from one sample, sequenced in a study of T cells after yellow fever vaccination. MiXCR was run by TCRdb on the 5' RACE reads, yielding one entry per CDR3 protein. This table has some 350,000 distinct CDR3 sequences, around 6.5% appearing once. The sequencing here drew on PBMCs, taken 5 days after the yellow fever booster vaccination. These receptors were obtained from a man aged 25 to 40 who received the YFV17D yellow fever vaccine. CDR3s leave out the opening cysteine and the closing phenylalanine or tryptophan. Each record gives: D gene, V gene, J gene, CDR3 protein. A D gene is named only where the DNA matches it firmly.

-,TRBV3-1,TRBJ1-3,TSSQATSSGNTIY
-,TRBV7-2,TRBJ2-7,ASSLPLTGHVSYEQY
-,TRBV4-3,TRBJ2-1,ASSQEGNEQF
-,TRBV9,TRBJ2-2,ASSVVGYAAGELF
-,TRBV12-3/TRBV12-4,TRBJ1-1,ASSLGGTGAEAF
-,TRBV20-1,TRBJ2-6,SAARPGANVLT
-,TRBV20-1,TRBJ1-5,SARDGNRSPYSNQPQH
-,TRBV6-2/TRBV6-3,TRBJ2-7,ASSFMPDEQY
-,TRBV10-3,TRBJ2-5,AINSGETQY
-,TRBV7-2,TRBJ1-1,ASSQVAEAF
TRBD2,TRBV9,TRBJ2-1,ASSDGHTSGSKDEQF
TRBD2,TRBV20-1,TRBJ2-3,SAGRWASGLDTQY
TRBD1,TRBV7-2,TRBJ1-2,ASSLATGAGYT
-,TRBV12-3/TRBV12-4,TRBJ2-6,ASSFLRPGANVLT
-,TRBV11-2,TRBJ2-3,ASSLDRVGVDTQY
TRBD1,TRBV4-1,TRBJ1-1,ASSRMRVGDRGVVNTEAF
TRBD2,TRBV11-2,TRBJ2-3,ASSLIGLAGTDTQY
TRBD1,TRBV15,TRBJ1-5,ATSSHWGQGAIYSNQPQH
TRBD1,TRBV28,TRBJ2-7,ASSPGQSYEQY
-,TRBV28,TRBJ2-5,ASSPQDLVQETQY
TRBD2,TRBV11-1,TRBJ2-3,ASSSDLGLAALTDTQY
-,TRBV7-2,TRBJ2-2,ASSLVAIFGELF
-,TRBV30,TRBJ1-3,AWSEGTPGNTIY
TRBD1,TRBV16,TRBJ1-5,ASSQSETGVSQPQH
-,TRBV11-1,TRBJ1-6,ASSLGVVPEAYNSPLH
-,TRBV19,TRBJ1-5,ASSIIPDQPQH
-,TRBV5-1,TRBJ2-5,ASSLDPGTRRETQY
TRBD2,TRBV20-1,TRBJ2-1,SAPTSGTTNEQF
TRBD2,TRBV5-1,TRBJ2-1,ASSLDGRELGYNEQF
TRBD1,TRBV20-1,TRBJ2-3,SAIRDRSTDTQY
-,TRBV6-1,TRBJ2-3,ASSVGQYSTDTQY
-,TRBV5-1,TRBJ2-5,ASSWDPQGPETQY